The clone carrying this TCR beta chain was recorded a few times. Its antigen is not identified. Sequence at one end of the junction differs from germline and may be a read error. The sample providers were healthy Caucasian people from Russia, aged about 6 to 90. Through a sample-barcoded 5' primer and a J-beta primer mix, a second PCR was run for roughly 6 to 11 cycles. TCRdb itself ran the 5' RACE reads through MiXCR, one entry per CDR3 protein. The data show 590,000 or so distinct CDR3 sequences, with about 30% seen just once and about a sixth held by the top ten. From germline, CDR1 is MNHEY and CDR2 SVGAGI. This CDR3 comprises 16 residues. The data stem from a study of blood T cells in healthy people across ages. Study-wide results and limits: Roughly linear declines in TCR beta diversity per million T cells occurred with age. Long-lived donors carried more naive CD4+ cells and greater diversity than aged donors.

This TCR derives from an elderly woman in good health. This rearrangement joins TRBV6-5 to TRBJ1-2, with 10 bases matching TRBD1. The specimen was blood. The CDR3 reads CASTYQDRGIPEGYTF. CDR3 sequence (DNA): TGTGCCAGCACTTACCAGGACAGGGGGATACCGGAAGGCTACACCTTC.